This note documents a single T cell receptor (beta chain) sequence. No antigen is known for it. The germline CDR1 and CDR2 sequences are SGHTA and FQGNSA. The CDR3 is 13 amino acids. The PCR had 60 Vbeta and 13 Jbeta primers. Clones were sequenced by immunoSEQ multiplex PCR, and TCRdb holds only the in-frame ones, with some missing. The sample has 150,000 to 200,000 clones; around 62% are singletons. This entry belongs to a study of cytomegalovirus exposure and HLA in healthy donors. Study findings and constraints: Excluded were some V segments that proved indistinguishable, including TRBV6-2 and TRBV6-3. Specificity for CMV antigens was confirmed in vitro for three of the CMV-associated chains.

The sequence was obtained from a man in his forties in good health and CMV-seronegative. The chain carries TRBV7-2 and TRBJ2-2, with TRBD2 identical over 7 bases. The sequenced sample was PBMCs. The CDR3 DNA reads TGTGCATTCCGGGAGGCGAACACCGGGGAGCTGTTTTTT. Protein: CAFREANTGELFF.